The rows below give T cell receptor beta chains drawn from one sample of a study of identical twins. One entry per CDR3 protein, called by TCRdb with MiXCR from the 5' RACE reads. The data show about 660,000 distinct CDR3 sequences, around 8.3% seen once. The same data also contributed to another study, on yellow fever vaccine responses in identical twins.

Sequencing used PBMCs. The receptor source for this set is a woman under 30 in good health. Each CDR3 is given with its conserved first and last residue. The D gene is left open where the match is weak. Some rows mark clone size as missing; the rest say once, few, many or name a class of expanded clone.

TGTGCCAGCAGCCCCCCAGGGGAGCCAGAGACCCAGTACTTC	CASSPPGEPETQYF	TRBV7-2	few	NA	TRBJ2-5
TGTGCCAGCAGCCCAGACAACTCCTATGGCTACACCTTC	CASSPDNSYGYTF	TRBV7-9	many	NA	TRBJ1-2
TGCAGTGCTAGAGGTGGGCCCAGGGACCTTAATGAGCAGTTCTTC	CSARGGPRDLNEQFF	TRBV20-1	few	NA	TRBJ2-1
TGCGCCAGCAGCTTGGGGTTTACAGGAGAGACCCAGTACTTC	CASSLGFTGETQYF	TRBV5-1	few	NA	TRBJ2-5
TGCGCCAGCAGCCACGGACTAGTAACTGGAGGGGAGCTGTTTTTT	CASSHGLVTGGELFF	TRBV4-1	NA	TRBD2	TRBJ2-2
TGTGCCAGCAGCCTACGGACTAGCGGGGGTGGGGAGCTGTTTTTT	CASSLRTSGGGELFF	TRBV7-2	NA	TRBD2	TRBJ2-2
TGCGCCAGCAGCTTGGCCCTAAGACAGGGGCGGGCCTACGAGCAGTACTTC	CASSLALRQGRAYEQYF	TRBV5-1	NA	TRBD1	TRBJ2-7
TGTGCCAGCAGTTCCCCCTTCGGTGGAAACACCATATATTTT	CASSSPFGGNTIYF	TRBV28	NA	NA	TRBJ1-3
TGTGCCACCAGTGACCCCGGGGCAGGCGGGAACCCCCACAATGAGCAGTTCTTC	CATSDPGAGGNPHNEQFF	TRBV24-1	NA	NA	TRBJ2-1
TGTGCCAGCAGTTATTCGAGGTACAATGAGCAGTTCTTC	CASSYSRYNEQFF	TRBV6-2/TRBV6-3	many	NA	TRBJ2-1
TGTGCCTGCAGTTTATGGGCCGGACTAGCGGGAGCGGGCGGGGAGCTGTTTTTT	CACSLWAGLAGAGGELFF	TRBV12-3/TRBV12-4	NA	TRBD2	TRBJ2-2
TGTGCCAGCAGTGTGGGACTAGATAGCGGGGAGCTGTTTTTT	CASSVGLDSGELFF	TRBV6-1	few	TRBD2	TRBJ2-2
TGTGCCAGCAGTTCCCGTGGGACTAGCGGGGGCTCCTACGAGCAGTACTTC	CASSSRGTSGGSYEQYF	TRBV7-2	few	TRBD2	TRBJ2-7
TGTGCCAGCAGCGAGCTGGACAGGGGGCTGACCGGGGAGCTGTTTTTT	CASSELDRGLTGELFF	TRBV21-1	NA	NA	TRBJ2-2
TGCGCCAGCAGCTGGGGGGCTTCACAAGAGACCCAGTACTTC	CASSWGASQETQYF	TRBV5-1	many	NA	TRBJ2-5
TGCGCCAGCAAGACGGGGGCCACAGATACGCAGTATTTT	CASKTGATDTQYF	TRBV5-1	many	NA	TRBJ2-3
TGCGCCAGCAGCCAAGGGGGGACTTCTGGGGCCAAAAACATTCAGTACTTC	CASSQGGTSGAKNIQYF	TRBV4-3	few	NA	TRBJ2-4
TGTGCCAGCAGCACGGGCCCTACAGGGGAAGCGGGAGAGGTTTACAATGAGCAGTTCTTC	CASSTGPTGEAGEVYNEQFF	TRBV12-3/TRBV12-4	many	NA	TRBJ2-1
TGTGCCAGCAGCGCCCTCCCCCAGGAAGAACCCGGGGAGCTGTTTTTT	CASSALPQEEPGELFF	TRBV7-6	few	NA	TRBJ2-2
TGTGCCAGCAGCACGAGCGGGGGGGACGGACCGTACAATGAGCAGTTCTTC	CASSTSGGDGPYNEQFF	TRBV11-3	few	TRBD2	TRBJ2-1
TGTGCCAGCTCACATAAAGTAGAAGAGCAGTACTTC	CASSHKVEEQYF	TRBV18	NA	NA	TRBJ2-7
TGTGCCAGCAGTTTCGCCTCAGGGCTACCAACCTACGAGCAGTACTTC	CASSFASGLPTYEQYF	TRBV27	few	NA	TRBJ2-7
TGTGCCAGCAGCAGGACTAGCGTTGGGGAGACCCAGTACTTC	CASSRTSVGETQYF	TRBV6-1	NA	TRBD2	TRBJ2-5
TGTGCCATCAGTACCGACGGGACCTACGAGCAGTACTTC	CAISTDGTYEQYF	TRBV10-3	many	NA	TRBJ2-7
TGTGCCAGCAGTCTACGGACAGGGAGAGGCAATGAGCAGTTCTTC	CASSLRTGRGNEQFF	TRBV12-3/TRBV12-4	few	TRBD1	TRBJ2-1
TGTGCCATCAGTGGAACCCTAGCGGGAGGCTCAGATACGCAGTATTTT	CAISGTLAGGSDTQYF	TRBV10-3	NA	TRBD2	TRBJ2-3
TGTGCCAGCAGCTTAGGTGGCTGGGACAGGGTCTATTCACCCCTCCACTTT	CASSLGGWDRVYSPLHF	TRBV7-2	NA	TRBD1	TRBJ1-6
TGTGCCAGCGGTTATAACGGGATCACGAGCTCCTATAATTCACCCCTCCACTTT	CASGYNGITSSYNSPLHF	TRBV12-3/TRBV12-4	NA	NA	TRBJ1-6
TGTGCCAGCAGCTTCAGGCAGGGGACGAGCAATGAGCAGTTCTTC	CASSFRQGTSNEQFF	TRBV5-4	NA	NA	TRBJ2-1
TGTGCCAGCAGCTCCCGTAGTCCTAGCACAGATACGCAGTATTTT	CASSSRSPSTDTQYF	TRBV3-1	NA	NA	TRBJ2-3
TGCAGTGCTAGATACCTAGCGGGGGCCTTAAGCTCCTACAATGAGCAGTTCTTC	CSARYLAGALSSYNEQFF	TRBV20-1	NA	TRBD2	TRBJ2-1
TGTGCCTGGAGCGAAGGGACCTCCTACGAGCAGTACTTC	CAWSEGTSYEQYF	TRBV30	NA	NA	TRBJ2-7
TGCGCCAGCAGCTTGGCGGCAGCTGGGTGGGACATTCAGTACTTC	CASSLAAAGWDIQYF	TRBV5-1	few	NA	TRBJ2-4
TGCGCCAGCATGCTAGCGCAGAACACCGGGGAGCTGTTTTTT	CASMLAQNTGELFF	TRBV5-1	many	NA	TRBJ2-2
TGTGCCACCAGTGATTTTGGGACACCTGAAAAACTGTTTTTT	CATSDFGTPEKLFF	TRBV24-1	NA	NA	TRBJ1-4
TGCGCCAGCAGCGTGGACAGTTTCAATCAGCCCCAGCATTTT	CASSVDSFNQPQHF	TRBV5-1	few	NA	TRBJ1-5
TGTGCCAGTATCGGGAACTCCGCAGATACGCAGTATTTT	CASIGNSADTQYF	TRBV2	many	NA	TRBJ2-3
TGCGCCAGCAGCAAGGACTACCAGGAGTTGGATACGCAGTATTTT	CASSKDYQELDTQYF	TRBV10-1	NA	NA	TRBJ2-3
TGTGCCAGCAGCTCCGAGCGGGATCCCACCTACAATGAGCAGTTCTTC	CASSSERDPTYNEQFF	TRBV7-9	few	TRBD2	TRBJ2-1
TGTGCCAGCTCACCAATCGGCAGCACAGATACGCAGTATTTT	CASSPIGSTDTQYF	TRBV18	few	NA	TRBJ2-3
TGTGCCACCAGTGTGAATAGCTACACCGGGGAGCTGTTTTTT	CATSVNSYTGELFF	TRBV24-1	NA	NA	TRBJ2-2
TGTGCCAGCAGCTTACTACTAGCGGATAATTACAATGAGCAGTTCTTC	CASSLLLADNYNEQFF	TRBV7-8	NA	TRBD2	TRBJ2-1
TGCAGCGTTGAAGAGAGTAGGGTTGGGGCGCGAGGAAACACCATATATTTT	CSVEESRVGARGNTIYF	TRBV29-1	NA	NA	TRBJ1-3
TGTGCCACACTGGGACTAGCGGGAGGGCCCTCCTACAATGAGCAGTTCTTC	CATLGLAGGPSYNEQFF	TRBV28	NA	TRBD2	TRBJ2-1
TGTGCCAGCAGCTCCGAACGGGGGCCCTACGAGCAGTACTTC	CASSSERGPYEQYF	TRBV7-2	NA	NA	TRBJ2-7
TGTGCCAGCAGTCTTTCGGCTAATGAAAAACTGTTTTTT	CASSLSANEKLFF	TRBV12-3/TRBV12-4	many	NA	TRBJ1-4
TGTGCCATCAGTAAACAGGGTTGGAGCACAGATACGCAGTATTTT	CAISKQGWSTDTQYF	TRBV25-1	NA	NA	TRBJ2-3
TGCAGCGTTGGTAGGGGGAGTAACACCGGGGAGCTGTTTTTT	CSVGRGSNTGELFF	TRBV29-1	NA	NA	TRBJ2-2
TGTGCCAGCTCATCCCTAGCGGGAGGTTTGACAGATACGCAGTATTTT	CASSSLAGGLTDTQYF	TRBV18	NA	TRBD2	TRBJ2-3
TGTGCCAGCAGCCATTACAGGGGATACAATGAGCAGTTCTTC	CASSHYRGYNEQFF	TRBV5-6	NA	TRBD1	TRBJ2-1
TGTGCCAGCAGCTTAGGGGCTAGGGAGGGCCCGGGAAATACGCAGTATTTT	CASSLGAREGPGNTQYF	TRBV7-2	many	TRBD2	TRBJ2-3